This T cell receptor (beta chain) derives from a study of blood T cell repertoires in COVID-19. The wider study: Spain, Italy and the United States supplied samples that represented acute and convalescent COVID-19. PBMCs, B-cell-depleted T cells, or T cells were the source of the cDNA or gDNA that made up the material.

Authors' methods: Using reference gene primer amplification, nucleated cell counts were estimated. Clones were sequenced by immunoSEQ multiplex PCR, and TCRdb holds only the in-frame ones, with some missing. The DNA was the basis for D and trimming; V, J and clone size are from that table. The sample records approximately 150,000 clones, 85% to 90% being singletons. This receptor was taken from a woman aged 55-69 years with active COVID-19. Specimen: peripheral blood.

The CDR3 nucleotides read TGTGCCAGCAGTTCAAGGACAGGGGGCGGCGATACGCAGTATTTT. This codes for CASSSRTGGGDTQYF. The gene calls are TRBV6-2 or TRBV6-3 and TRBJ2-3; 11 bases line up with TRBD1. There are 15 residues in the CDR3. Germline trimming cut 4 bases from V and 6 bases from J; bases unmatched to any gene: 6. CDR1 is MNHEY, CDR2 SVGEGT, per germline.